The clone carrying this T cell receptor (beta chain) was seen repeatedly, ten times or more. Antigen specificity is unknown. The data were obtained in a study of early T cells in non-severe SARS-CoV-2 infection. Across the whole study: Whole-blood bulk RNA, unsorted, was sequenced, and chains were unpaired.

Findings and limits, study-wide: The matching step, a VDJdb search, favored anti-spike CD8 responses and missed private and CD4 specificities.

TCRdb used MiXCR to reprocess the 5' RACE reads, holding one entry per CDR3 protein. Of 100,000 to 120,000 distinct CDR3 sequences in the sample, 12% were seen once. The CDR3 is 14 residues long. V was trimmed by 10 bases and J by 0 bases, leaving 13 bases between them. Source material: whole blood. V is TRBV6-7 and J is TRBJ2-1; a possible D gene is TRBD2 (6 bases). TRBV6-7 is reported as an ORF; its role is uncertain. This receptor was identified in an adult who was a healthcare worker with PCR-confirmed SARS-CoV-2 infection or an uninfected control (not recorded which). The CDR3 region is CANVSGLSYNEQFF. The CDR3 region has the DNA TGTGCCAACGTTAGCGGCCTCTCCTACAATGAGCAGTTCTTC.